The TCR beta chain described here comes from a study of blood T cell repertoires in COVID-19. Study at large: Collection of acute and convalescent COVID-19 samples took place in the United States, Italy and Spain.

Authors' processing steps: The authors estimated nucleated cell counts from reference gene primer amplification. Assay: immunoSEQ multiplex PCR; the TCRdb copy retains only in-frame clones and omits some. The DNA gave D and trimming, while V, J and clone size come from that table. Of a few hundred thousand clones listed, around 89% are singletons. This CDR3 is 12 amino acids long. V was shortened by 0 bases and J by 8 bases, with 6 bases between the two germline ends. CDR1 is SGHAT, CDR2 FQNNGV, per germline. It was during active infection that Seattle patients were enrolled and then longitudinally followed.

The sample taken for sequencing was peripheral blood. This sequence originates from a woman in her twenties or thirties with COVID-19, enrolled during active disease. The chain links TRBV11-2 to TRBJ2-3; D ambiguous. The CDR3 bases are TGTGCCAGCAGCTTAGAATCCCGTACGCAGTATTTT. Encoded protein: CASSLESRTQYF.